Listed below are T cell receptor beta chains from one sample, sequenced in a study of siplizumab effects on memory and regulatory T cells. The assay was immunoSEQ multiplex PCR, and TCRdb's table has in-frame clones only and misses some. This table has around 110,000 clones, around 94% appearing once. Sequencing input: non-Treg CD4+ T cells sorted from blood. The source is a human donor in good health. Each CDR3 is given with its conserved first and last residue. Each record gives: clone size, J gene, V gene, D gene, CDR3 DNA, CDR3 protein. A D gene is named only where the DNA matches it firmly. Rows may omit the clone size; those that give it use once, few, many or a size class.

clone_size: once; j_call: TRBJ2-1; v_call: TRBV11-2; d_call: -; cdr3_nt: TGTGCCAGCAGCTTACCCGGGTCTGCGTACAATGAGCAGTTCTTC; cdr3_aa: CASSLPGSAYNEQFF
clone_size: -; j_call: TRBJ2-4; v_call: TRBV1; d_call: -; cdr3_nt: TGCACCAGCGGAAAAAGGTTGGGGCCAGGGAGCAAAAACATTCAGTACTTC; cdr3_aa: CTSGKRLGPGSKNIQYF
clone_size: -; j_call: TRBJ2-1; v_call: TRBV6-5; d_call: -; cdr3_nt: TGTGCCAGCAGTTCAGCGGGTTTAGGAAATGAGCAGTTCTTC; cdr3_aa: CASSSAGLGNEQFF
clone_size: -; j_call: TRBJ2-7; v_call: TRBV6-5; d_call: TRBD1; cdr3_nt: TGTGCCAGCAATACCGGGACAGGGAACCTCTTC; cdr3_aa: CASNTGTGNLF
clone_size: -; j_call: TRBJ2-5; v_call: TRBV2; d_call: TRBD2; cdr3_nt: TGTGCCAGCAGAGCTGGACTAGCAGAGACCCAGTACTTC; cdr3_aa: CASRAGLAETQYF
clone_size: -; j_call: TRBJ1-1; v_call: TRBV11-2; d_call: -; cdr3_nt: TGTGCCAGCAGCTTTCAGACTCCTGAAGCTTTCTTT; cdr3_aa: CASSFQTPEAFF
clone_size: -; j_call: TRBJ2-1; v_call: TRBV18; d_call: TRBD2; cdr3_nt: TGTGCCAGCTCACCTACCGACTCGCGGGGGGCCCTTGAGCAGTTCTTC; cdr3_aa: CASSPTDSRGALEQFF
clone_size: -; j_call: TRBJ2-7; v_call: TRBV5-1; d_call: TRBD1; cdr3_nt: TGCGCCAGCAGCCGGGGACAGGCCCTCTCCTACGAGCAGTACTTC; cdr3_aa: CASSRGQALSYEQYF
clone_size: -; j_call: TRBJ1-6; v_call: TRBV12-2; d_call: -; cdr3_nt: TGTGCAAGTCGCTTCTGGGGGAATAATTCACCCCTCCACTTT; cdr3_aa: CASRFWGNNSPLHF
clone_size: -; j_call: TRBJ2-2; v_call: TRBV7-3; d_call: TRBD2; cdr3_nt: TGTGCCAGCAGCTCAAGACCGAGGACTAGCGGGACGACCGGGGAGCTGTTTTTT; cdr3_aa: CASSSRPRTSGTTGELFF
clone_size: -; j_call: TRBJ2-5; v_call: TRBV9; d_call: -; cdr3_nt: TGTGCCAGCAGCGTAGAGGGACCCACGGGAGAGCAGTACTTC; cdr3_aa: CASSVEGPTGEQYF
clone_size: -; j_call: TRBJ2-3; v_call: TRBV18; d_call: TRBD2; cdr3_nt: TGTGCCAGCTCACCACAGGAGCGGGGGGCCCCCGATACGCAGTATTTT; cdr3_aa: CASSPQERGAPDTQYF
clone_size: -; j_call: TRBJ2-7; v_call: TRBV5-6; d_call: TRBD2; cdr3_nt: TGTGCCAGCAGCCCAGGGACTAGCGGGGGCCTGTACGAGCAGTACTTC; cdr3_aa: CASSPGTSGGLYEQYF
clone_size: once; j_call: TRBJ2-1; v_call: TRBV7-7; d_call: -; cdr3_nt: TGTGCCAGCAGCTTCGGCGGCCCCGGGGATGAGCAGTTCTTC; cdr3_aa: CASSFGGPGDEQFF
clone_size: -; j_call: TRBJ1-1; v_call: TRBV6-1; d_call: -; cdr3_nt: TGTGCCAGCAGTGAATTCGGGGCGAAGGCTTTCTTT; cdr3_aa: CASSEFGAKAFF
clone_size: -; j_call: TRBJ1-1; v_call: TRBV21-1; d_call: -; cdr3_nt: TGTGCCAGCAGCAAAGGGACAGGGGGTGAGGGTTTGAACACTGAAGCTTTCTTT; cdr3_aa: CASSKGTGGEGLNTEAFF
clone_size: -; j_call: TRBJ2-5; v_call: TRBV7-6; d_call: -; cdr3_nt: TGTGCCAGCAGCTTAGGTGGGGGATCCCAAGAGACCCAGTACTTC; cdr3_aa: CASSLGGGSQETQYF
clone_size: -; j_call: TRBJ2-2; v_call: TRBV7-3; d_call: -; cdr3_nt: TGTGCCAGCAGTCCGACAGGGAACACCGGGGAGCTGTTTTTT; cdr3_aa: CASSPTGNTGELFF
clone_size: -; j_call: TRBJ2-7; v_call: TRBV5-5; d_call: -; cdr3_nt: TGTGCCAGCAGCTTAGGCAGTACTAGCTCCTACGAGCAGTACTTC; cdr3_aa: CASSLGSTSSYEQYF
clone_size: -; j_call: TRBJ2-3; v_call: TRBV9; d_call: -; cdr3_nt: TGTGCCAGCAGCGTAGAAACAGGGAGGCAAGATACGCAGTATTTT; cdr3_aa: CASSVETGRQDTQYF
clone_size: once; j_call: TRBJ2-7; v_call: TRBV19; d_call: -; cdr3_nt: TGTGCCAGTAGTCCGCGGACTGATGCCTACGAGCAGTACTTC; cdr3_aa: CASSPRTDAYEQYF
clone_size: -; j_call: TRBJ2-7; v_call: TRBV27; d_call: -; cdr3_nt: TGTGCCAGCAGGGATGGACAGCCAAGCTCCTACGAGCAGTACTTC; cdr3_aa: CASRDGQPSSYEQYF
clone_size: -; j_call: TRBJ2-5; v_call: TRBV15; d_call: -; cdr3_nt: TGTGCCACCAGCAGGGTTTTTGGAGAGACCCAGTACTTC; cdr3_aa: CATSRVFGETQYF
clone_size: -; j_call: TRBJ2-7; v_call: TRBV6-6; d_call: -; cdr3_nt: TGTGCCAGCAGCTACCTGATCTCCTACGAGCAGTACTTC; cdr3_aa: CASSYLISYEQYF
clone_size: -; j_call: TRBJ1-2; v_call: TRBV6-5; d_call: -; cdr3_nt: TGTGCCACCCGACGGACTAACTATGGCTACACCTTC; cdr3_aa: CATRRTNYGYTF
clone_size: -; j_call: TRBJ2-7; v_call: TRBV7-2; d_call: TRBD2; cdr3_nt: TGTGCCAGCAGCTCGCGGGAGGCTTTCGAGCAGTACTTC; cdr3_aa: CASSSREAFEQYF
clone_size: -; j_call: TRBJ1-5; v_call: TRBV2; d_call: -; cdr3_nt: TGTGCCAGCAGTGTTCAGGGCGCGAAGCAGCCCCAGCATTTT; cdr3_aa: CASSVQGAKQPQHF
clone_size: -; j_call: TRBJ1-4; v_call: TRBV5-1; d_call: TRBD1; cdr3_nt: TGCGCCAGCGCGGCCGGGACAGGGGGCATTGGTGCTAATGAAAAACTGTTTTTT; cdr3_aa: CASAAGTGGIGANEKLFF
clone_size: -; j_call: TRBJ2-2; v_call: TRBV15; d_call: -; cdr3_nt: TGTGCCACCAGCCCCGGGGGAATAAGGACCGGGGAGCTGTTTTTT; cdr3_aa: CATSPGGIRTGELFF
clone_size: -; j_call: TRBJ1-2; v_call: TRBV10-3; d_call: -; cdr3_nt: TGTGCCATCAGTGAAGCAAACAGGGTCGGCTACACCTTC; cdr3_aa: CAISEANRVGYTF
clone_size: few; j_call: TRBJ2-3; v_call: TRBV11-2; d_call: -; cdr3_nt: TGTGCCAGCAGCTTAATCCGGGATACGCAGTATTTT; cdr3_aa: CASSLIRDTQYF
clone_size: -; j_call: TRBJ2-7; v_call: TRBV2; d_call: -; cdr3_nt: TGTGCCAGCAGTGTCTTGGCATACGAGCAGTACTTC; cdr3_aa: CASSVLAYEQYF
clone_size: -; j_call: TRBJ1-1; v_call: TRBV7-9; d_call: TRBD1; cdr3_nt: TGTGCCAGCAGCTCGGGACAGGGAGGCAACACTGAAGCTTTCTTT; cdr3_aa: CASSSGQGGNTEAFF
clone_size: -; j_call: TRBJ2-1; v_call: TRBV2; d_call: TRBD1; cdr3_nt: TGTGCCAGCCGGGACAGGGAGATGAATGAGCAGTTCTTC; cdr3_aa: CASRDREMNEQFF
clone_size: -; j_call: TRBJ2-3; v_call: TRBV7-9; d_call: TRBD2; cdr3_nt: TGTGCCAGCAGCTTTGGGAGCGGGATGGGAGATACGCAGTATTTT; cdr3_aa: CASSFGSGMGDTQYF
clone_size: -; j_call: TRBJ2-5; v_call: TRBV7-9; d_call: TRBD2; cdr3_nt: TGTGCCAGCAGCTGGCGGGAGGGCCGTGAGACCCAGTACTTC; cdr3_aa: CASSWREGRETQYF
clone_size: -; j_call: TRBJ2-3; v_call: TRBV10-3; d_call: TRBD2; cdr3_nt: TGTGCCATCAGTGGTCTAGCGGGGAACGCAGATACGCAGTATTTT; cdr3_aa: CAISGLAGNADTQYF
clone_size: once; j_call: TRBJ2-1; v_call: TRBV5-1; d_call: -; cdr3_nt: TGCGCCAGCAGCTGGGCTCAGGGACCCGAGGGCGATGAGCAGTTCTTC; cdr3_aa: CASSWAQGPEGDEQFF
clone_size: -; j_call: TRBJ1-3; v_call: TRBV4-1; d_call: -; cdr3_nt: TGCGCCAGCAGCCTGCTGACAAACACTGGAAACACCATATATTTT; cdr3_aa: CASSLLTNTGNTIYF
clone_size: -; j_call: TRBJ1-1; v_call: TRBV5-1; d_call: -; cdr3_nt: TGCGCCAGCAGCTTGGAAGGGGGGCCTACTGAAGCTTTCTTT; cdr3_aa: CASSLEGGPTEAFF